These 10 T cell receptor beta chains share one sample of origin, sequenced in a study of identical twins. TCRdb reprocessed the 5' RACE reads with MiXCR, giving one entry per CDR3 protein. The data show approximately 630,000 distinct CDR3 sequences, roughly 7.2% seen once. These data were likewise used in another study, on yellow fever vaccine responses in identical twins.

Input material: PBMCs. The receptors originated from a woman between 18 and 30 years old in good health.

This clonotype was observed a few times. The chain employs TRBV10-3 and TRBJ2-1, with D possibly TRBD2 on 5 matching bases. V lost 5 bases and J lost 6, with 8 bases in between. CDR3 length equals 12 residues. The germline V gene encodes CDR1 ENHRY and CDR2 SYGVKD. CDR3 sequence reads: CAISTSANEQFF. The CDR3 nucleotides are TGTGCCATCAGTACTAGTGCCAATGAGCAGTTCTTC.

The chain uses TRBV29-1 and TRBJ1-2; D is ambiguous. V was pared by 5 bases and J by 6 bases, with 7 bases between. CDR3 size: 10 residues. Germline V gene sequence: CDR1 SQVTM, CDR2 ANQGSEA. The CDR3 nucleotides are TGCAGCGTTTTGTCGCATGGCTACACCTTC. Its protein product is CSVLSHGYTF.

The chain uses TRBV12-3 or TRBV12-4 and TRBJ2-5; a possible D gene is TRBD1 (6 bases). V was cut by 6 bases and J by 7 bases, with 24 bases left in between. The CDR3 is 16 residues long. The CDR3 DNA follows: TGTGCCAGCAGCAACAAGAAGGCGGACAGCCACTGGACCCAGTACTTC. Protein product: CASSNKKADSHWTQYF.

The gene calls are TRBV9 and TRBJ2-5; no clear D gene. Germline-derived CDR1 and CDR2 are SGDLS and YYNGEE. V lost 3 bases and J 1 base, leaving 16 bases between the germline ends. This CDR3 has 16 residues. The CDR3 DNA follows: TGTGCCAGCAGCGATCCACCTCCCGGCGGCCAAGAGACCCAGTACTTC. As protein: CASSDPPPGGQETQYF.

This clonotype occurred many times. The chain recombines TRBV5-6 with TRBJ2-2, with TRBD2 as a possible D gene (7 bases). The germline gives CDR1 SGHDT, CDR2 YYEEEE. Trimming removed 7 bases at V and 1 base at J, with 32 bases between. CDR3 length: 21 amino acids. The chain's CDR3 is CASSFSPGGLGTEWNTGELFF. CDR3 DNA: TGTGCCAGCTCCTTTAGCCCGGGGGGCCTGGGAACCGAATGGAACACCGGGGAGCTGTTTTTT.

The J gene is TRBJ2-1, the V gene TRBV12-3 or TRBV12-4; the match to TRBD2 covers 12 bases. V shed 0 bases, J shed 0 bases, and the junction held 12 bases outside the gene matches. The CDR3 contains 21 residues. The CDR3, as DNA: TGTGCCAGCAGTTTAGCGCCGGGGGCTAGCGGGAGGGAAAGCTCCTACAATGAGCAGTTCTTC. Amino acids: CASSLAPGASGRESSYNEQFF.

The chain recombines TRBV7-3 with TRBJ2-1; 7 nucleotides match TRBD2. Germline trimming cut 2 bases from V and 2 bases from J; bases unmatched to any gene: 3. This CDR3 has 15 residues. Germline lookup yields CDR1 SGHTA and CDR2 FQGTGA. CDR3 nucleotides: TGTGCCAGCAGCTTACAGCGGGGACCCTACAATGAGCAGTTCTTC. Its protein product is CASSLQRGPYNEQFF.

This clonotype was seen a few times. V gene TRBV7-9 combines with J gene TRBJ2-3, with D perhaps given as TRBD1 or TRBD2 (5 bases each). V was pared by 4 bases and J by 6 bases, with 23 bases between. This CDR3 is built from 17 residues. Germline V gene lookup returns CDR1 SEHNR and CDR2 FQNEAQ (reference sequence). The CDR3 sequence: CASSYGEGRMHSDTQYF. The CDR3 nucleotides read TGTGCCAGCAGCTACGGAGAGGGACGGATGCACTCGGATACGCAGTATTTT.

This clonotype was detected many times. V gene TRBV12-3 or TRBV12-4 combines with J gene TRBJ1-1; D not certain. V was shortened by 7 bases and J by 2 bases, with 11 bases between the two germline ends. The CDR3 extends over 13 amino acids. CDR3 sequence (DNA): TGTGCCAGCACCCTGAGACCAAACACTGAAGCTTTCTTT. It translates to CASTLRPNTEAFF.

This clonotype has a count of ten or more. This chain connects TRBV29-1 to TRBJ2-3, with 11 bases fitting TRBD2. The germline V gene encodes CDR1 SQVTM and CDR2 ANQGSEA. The CDR3 runs to 16 residues. The V and J ends lost 7 bases and 4 bases, in that order; junction bases with no gene match: 13. The CDR3 spells CSGTTLAGGLADTQYF. DNA of the CDR3: TGCAGCGGAACCACCCTAGCGGGAGGTTTGGCAGATACGCAGTATTTT.